This T cell receptor beta chain stems from a study of T cells in Graves' hyperthyroidism and ophthalmopathy. In this sample, this clonotype turned up many times. Its antigen is not identified. General study points: Blood also showed most of the thyroid clonotypes that were expanded above 0.001.

Deletions cut 1 base from V and 7 bases from J, with 10 bases between. Germline values: CDR1 SNHLY, CDR2 FYNNEI. The CDR3 is made up of 13 amino acids. Patients showing uncontrolled infection, other autoimmune disease, pregnancy or lactation were ineligible. Amplified TCR beta CDR3 regions derived from RNA transcripts. Initially, a first-round RT-PCR of the TCR CDR3 employed the HTBI primer set. One entry per CDR3 protein results from TCRdb running MiXCR on the multiplex PCR reads. In the table there are fewer than 750,000 distinct CDR3 sequences, about 15% of which are singletons. The chain has TRBV2 and TRBJ1-1, with D uncertain. Input material: blood. The clonotype was recovered from a woman in her forties with Graves' ophthalmopathy. This CDR3 reads CASSEEAGGEAFF. As DNA, the CDR3 is TGTGCCAGCAGTGAAGAGGCAGGCGGTGAAGCTTTCTTT.